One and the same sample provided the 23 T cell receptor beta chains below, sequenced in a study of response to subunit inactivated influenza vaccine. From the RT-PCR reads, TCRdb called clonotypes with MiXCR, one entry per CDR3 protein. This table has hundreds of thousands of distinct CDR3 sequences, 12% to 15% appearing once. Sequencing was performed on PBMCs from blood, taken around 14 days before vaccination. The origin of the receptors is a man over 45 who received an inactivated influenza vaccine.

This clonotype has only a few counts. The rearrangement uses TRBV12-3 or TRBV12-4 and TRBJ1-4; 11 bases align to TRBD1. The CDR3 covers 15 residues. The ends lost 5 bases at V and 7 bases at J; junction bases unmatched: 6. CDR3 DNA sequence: TGTGCCAGCAGTGTCAGCGGGACAGGGGGTGAAAAACTGTTTTTT. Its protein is CASSVSGTGGEKLFF.

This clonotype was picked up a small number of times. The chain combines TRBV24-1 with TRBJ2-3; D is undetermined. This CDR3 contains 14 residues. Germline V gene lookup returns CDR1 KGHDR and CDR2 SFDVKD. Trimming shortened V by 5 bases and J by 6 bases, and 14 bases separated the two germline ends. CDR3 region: CATSAPQRPDTQYF. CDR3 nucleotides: TGTGCCACCAGTGCTCCTCAGAGACCCGATACGCAGTATTTT.

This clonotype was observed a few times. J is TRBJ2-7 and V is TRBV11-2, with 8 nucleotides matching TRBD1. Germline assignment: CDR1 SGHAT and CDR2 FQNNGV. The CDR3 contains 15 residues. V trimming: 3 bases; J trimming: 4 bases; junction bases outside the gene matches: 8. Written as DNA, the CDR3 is TGTGCCAGCAGCTTTTTTGCAGGGGGCGTGTACGAGCAGTACTTC. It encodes CASSFFAGGVYEQYF. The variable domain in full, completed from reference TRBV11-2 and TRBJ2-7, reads EAGVAQSPRYKIIEKRQSVAFWCNPISGHATLYWYQQILGQGPKLLIQFQNNGVVDDSQLPKDRFSAERLKGVDSTLKIQPAKLEDSAVYLCASSFFAGGVYEQYFGPGTRLTVT.

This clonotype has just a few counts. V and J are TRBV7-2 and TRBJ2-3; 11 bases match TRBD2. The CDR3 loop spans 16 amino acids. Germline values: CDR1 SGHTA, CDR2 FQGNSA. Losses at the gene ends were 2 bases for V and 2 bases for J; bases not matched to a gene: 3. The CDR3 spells CASSLLAGGATDTQYF. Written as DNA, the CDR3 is TGTGCCAGCAGCTTACTAGCGGGAGGAGCCACAGATACGCAGTATTTT.

CDR3: CSARDPRQGETQYF. The CDR3 region has the DNA TGCAGTGCTAGAGACCCTCGCCAGGGAGAGACCCAGTACTTC. V gene TRBV20-1 combines with J gene TRBJ2-5; possible D gene TRBD1, 5 bases. Deletions cut 0 bases from V and 4 bases from J, with 12 bases between. Germline values: CDR1 DFQATT, CDR2 SNEGSKA (reference sequence). The CDR3 covers 14 residues.

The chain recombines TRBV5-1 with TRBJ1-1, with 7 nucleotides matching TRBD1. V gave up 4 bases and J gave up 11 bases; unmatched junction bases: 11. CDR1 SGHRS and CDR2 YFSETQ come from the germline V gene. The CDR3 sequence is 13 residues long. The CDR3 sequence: CASSEGRQGRAFF. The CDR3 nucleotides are TGCGCCAGCAGCGAGGGGAGACAGGGTCGGGCTTTCTTT.

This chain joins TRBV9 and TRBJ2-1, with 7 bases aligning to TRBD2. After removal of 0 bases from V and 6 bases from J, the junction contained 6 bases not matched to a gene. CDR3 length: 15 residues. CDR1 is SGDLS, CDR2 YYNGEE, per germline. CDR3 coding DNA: TGTGCCAGCAGCGTAGCGGGAGGAGCGGCCAATGAGCAGTTCTTC. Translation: CASSVAGGAANEQFF.

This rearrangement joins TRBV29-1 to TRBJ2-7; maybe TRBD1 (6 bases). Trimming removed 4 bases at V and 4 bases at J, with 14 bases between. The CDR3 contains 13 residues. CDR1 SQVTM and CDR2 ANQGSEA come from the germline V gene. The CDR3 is CSVVGQGPYEQYF. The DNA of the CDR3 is TGCAGCGTTGTCGGGCAGGGGCCTTACGAGCAGTACTTC.

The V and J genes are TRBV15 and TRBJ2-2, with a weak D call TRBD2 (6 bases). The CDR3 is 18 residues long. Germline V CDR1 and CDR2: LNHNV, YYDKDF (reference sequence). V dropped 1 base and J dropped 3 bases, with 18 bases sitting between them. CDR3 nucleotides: TGTGCCACCAGCAGAGGGCGGGGATTGGGCCCCCACACCGGGGAGCTGTTTTTT. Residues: CATSRGRGLGPHTGELFF.

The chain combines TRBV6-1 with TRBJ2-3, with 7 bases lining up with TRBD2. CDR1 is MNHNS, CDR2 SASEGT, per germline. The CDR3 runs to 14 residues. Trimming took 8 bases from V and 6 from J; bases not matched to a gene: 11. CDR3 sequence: CASGHSLRGDTQYF. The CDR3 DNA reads TGTGCCAGCGGCCATTCCCTGCGGGGGGATACGCAGTATTTT.

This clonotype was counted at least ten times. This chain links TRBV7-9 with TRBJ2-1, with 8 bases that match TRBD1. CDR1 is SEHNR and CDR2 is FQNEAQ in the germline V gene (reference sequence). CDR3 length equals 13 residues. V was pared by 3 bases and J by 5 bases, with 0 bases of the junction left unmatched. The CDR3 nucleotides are TGTGCCAGCAGCTTGACAGGGGACAATGAGCAGTTCTTC. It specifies CASSLTGDNEQFF.

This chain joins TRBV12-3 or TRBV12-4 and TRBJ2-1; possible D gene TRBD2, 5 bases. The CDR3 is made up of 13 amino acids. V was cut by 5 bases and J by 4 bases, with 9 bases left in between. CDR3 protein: CASSPSRYNEQFF. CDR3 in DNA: TGTGCCAGCAGTCCTAGCCGATACAATGAGCAGTTCTTC.

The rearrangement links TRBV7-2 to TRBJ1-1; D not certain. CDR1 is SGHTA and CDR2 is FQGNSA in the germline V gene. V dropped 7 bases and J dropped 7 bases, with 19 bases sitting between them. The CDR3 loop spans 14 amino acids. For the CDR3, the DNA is TGTGCCAGCAAAGGTAGATCGACCGGCGGTGAAGCTTTCTTT. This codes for CASKGRSTGGEAFF.

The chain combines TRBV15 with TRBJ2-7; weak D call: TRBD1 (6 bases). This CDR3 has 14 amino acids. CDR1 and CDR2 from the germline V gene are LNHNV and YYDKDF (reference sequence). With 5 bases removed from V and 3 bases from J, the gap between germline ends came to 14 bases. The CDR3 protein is CATSSTGHSYEQYF. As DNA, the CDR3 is TGTGCCACCAGCTCTACGGGACACAGCTACGAGCAGTACTTC.

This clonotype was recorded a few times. The chain's CDR3 is CASSVEPGLRLGEQYF. The DNA of the CDR3 is TGTGCCAGCAGCGTCGAGCCGGGACTTCGTTTGGGGGAGCAGTACTTC. The chain is built from TRBV9 and TRBJ2-7; possibly TRBD2 for D (6 bases). The CDR3 sequence is 16 residues long. Trimming removed 2 bases at V and 7 bases at J, with 22 bases between. Germline assignment: CDR1 SGDLS and CDR2 YYNGEE.

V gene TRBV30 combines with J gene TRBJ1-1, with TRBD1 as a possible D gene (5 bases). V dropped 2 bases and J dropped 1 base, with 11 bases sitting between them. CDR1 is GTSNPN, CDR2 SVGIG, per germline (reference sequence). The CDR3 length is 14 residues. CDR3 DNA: TGTGCCTGGAGTACCGGGACGGGGAACACTGAAGCTTTCTTT. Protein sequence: CAWSTGTGNTEAFF.

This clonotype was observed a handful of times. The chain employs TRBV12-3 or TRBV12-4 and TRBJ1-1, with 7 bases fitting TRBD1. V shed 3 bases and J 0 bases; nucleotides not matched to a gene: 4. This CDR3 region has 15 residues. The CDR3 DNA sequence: TGTGCCAGCAGTTTTAAGGGGGCAATGAACACTGAAGCTTTCTTT. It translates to CASSFKGAMNTEAFF.

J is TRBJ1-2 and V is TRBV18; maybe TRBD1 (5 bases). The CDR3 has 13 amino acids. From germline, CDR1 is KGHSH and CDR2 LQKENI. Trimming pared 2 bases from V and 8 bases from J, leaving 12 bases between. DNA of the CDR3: TGTGCCAGCTCACCATCGGACACCCGAGGCTACACCTTC. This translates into CASSPSDTRGYTF.

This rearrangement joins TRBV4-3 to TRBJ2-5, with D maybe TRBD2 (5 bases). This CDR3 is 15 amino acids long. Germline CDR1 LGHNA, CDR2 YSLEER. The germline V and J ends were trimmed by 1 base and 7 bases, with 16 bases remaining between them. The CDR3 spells CASSQGFRTRGTQYF. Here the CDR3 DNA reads TGCGCCAGCAGCCAAGGATTCAGGACCCGGGGGACCCAGTACTTC.

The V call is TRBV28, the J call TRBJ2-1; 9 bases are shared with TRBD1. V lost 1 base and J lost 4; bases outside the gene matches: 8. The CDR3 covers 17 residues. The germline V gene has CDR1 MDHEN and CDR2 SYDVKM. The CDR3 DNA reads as TGTGCCAGCAGTTTATTGGTTGTCGGGACAGGGTACAATGAGCAGTTCTTC. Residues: CASSLLVVGTGYNEQFF.

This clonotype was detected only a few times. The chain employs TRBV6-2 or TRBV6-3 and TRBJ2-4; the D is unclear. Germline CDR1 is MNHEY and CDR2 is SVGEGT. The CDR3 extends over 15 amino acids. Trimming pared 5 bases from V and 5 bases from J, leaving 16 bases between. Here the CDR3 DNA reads TGTGCCAGCAGTACCTCCGTGCTGCTCCAAAACATTCAGTACTTC. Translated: CASSTSVLLQNIQYF.

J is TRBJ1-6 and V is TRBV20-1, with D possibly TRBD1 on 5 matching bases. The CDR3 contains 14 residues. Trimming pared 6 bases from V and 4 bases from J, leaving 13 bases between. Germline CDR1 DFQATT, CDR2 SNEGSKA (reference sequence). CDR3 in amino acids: CSAGPRPYNSPLHF. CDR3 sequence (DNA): TGCAGTGCGGGGCCTCGGCCATATAATTCACCCCTCCACTTT.

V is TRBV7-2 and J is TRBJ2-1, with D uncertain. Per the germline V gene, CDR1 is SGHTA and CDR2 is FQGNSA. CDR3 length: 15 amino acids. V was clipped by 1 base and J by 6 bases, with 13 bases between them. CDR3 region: CASSLEYQRPNEQFF. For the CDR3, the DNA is TGTGCCAGCAGCTTAGAGTACCAGCGACCCAATGAGCAGTTCTTC.